These 12 T cell receptor beta chains originate from one sample sequenced in a study of blood T cell repertoires in COVID-19. Clones were sequenced by immunoSEQ multiplex PCR, and TCRdb holds only the in-frame ones, with some missing. The sample has 95,000 to 150,000 clones; almost 90% are singletons. The sequenced material came from peripheral blood. Receptors originate from a woman aged 55-69 years with COVID-19, enrolled during active disease.

CDR3 in amino acids: CAISRQGTYEQYF. DNA for the CDR3: TGTGCCATCAGCAGACAGGGTACCTACGAGCAGTACTTC. The chain uses TRBV10-3 and TRBJ2-7; 7 nucleotides align to TRBD1. CDR1 and CDR2 from the germline V gene are ENHRY and SYGVKD. The CDR3 contains 13 residues. V lost 6 bases and J lost 2; bases outside the gene matches: 4.

The rearrangement links TRBV28 to TRBJ2-7; TRBD1 might be the D (6 bases). CDR3 length equals 13 residues. CDR1 MDHEN and CDR2 SYDVKM come from the germline V gene. Trimming left V 6 bases short and J 0 bases short, with 9 bases between. The CDR3 protein is CASSTGSSYEQYF. In nucleotides, the CDR3 is TGTGCCAGCAGCACAGGGTCCTCCTACGAGCAGTACTTC.

The chain joins TRBV7-9 to TRBJ2-1; TRBD1 might be the D (6 bases). The CDR3 extends over 13 amino acids. The V end lost 7 bases, the J end lost 6 bases, and 13 bases lay between the germline ends. The V gene's germline CDR1 is SEHNR and CDR2 FQNEAQ (reference sequence). The CDR3 loop is CASTPTGPNEQFF. CDR3 DNA sequence: TGTGCCAGCACCCCGACAGGCCCCAATGAGCAGTTCTTC.

The chain is built from TRBV4-1 and TRBJ1-1; maybe TRBD1 (6 bases). The CDR3 is 16 residues long. From germline, CDR1 is MGHRA and CDR2 YSYEKL. V lost 3 bases to trimming and J lost 2 bases, with 16 bases between them. The CDR3 bases are TGCGCCAGCAGCCAGGGATTTATCAGGGGAAACACTGAAGCTTTCTTT. The encoded protein is CASSQGFIRGNTEAFF.

This clone has just one count. The V call is TRBV7-9, the J call TRBJ2-3, with TRBD2 matching 8 bases. V lost 5 bases to trimming and J lost 0 bases; unmatched junction nucleotides: 16. The CDR3 covers 19 residues. Germline V gives CDR1 SEHNR, CDR2 FQNEAQ (reference sequence). This chain's CDR3 is CASSGPSAGGPKSTDTQYF. The CDR3 region has the DNA TGTGCCAGCAGCGGGCCCTCTGCGGGGGGCCCGAAGAGCACAGATACGCAGTATTTT.

This chain connects TRBV15 to TRBJ1-5, with a possible D match to TRBD1 (5 bases). CDR3 length: 15 residues. Trimming took 3 bases from V and 0 from J, leaving 9 bases between them. CDR1 is LNHNV and CDR2 is YYDKDF in the germline V gene (reference sequence). CDR3 sequence: CATSRGGDSNQPQHF. In DNA form, the CDR3 reads TGTGCCACCAGCAGGGGAGGGGATAGCAATCAGCCCCAGCATTTT.

The chain links TRBV15 to TRBJ1-4; D may be TRBD1 (6 bases). The CDR3 loop spans 16 amino acids. V was pared by 5 bases and J by 3 bases, with 16 bases between. Germline CDR1 LNHNV, CDR2 YYDKDF (reference sequence). CDR3 sequence (DNA): TGTGCCACCAGCTTTCGACCGGGACAACCTAATGAAAAACTGTTTTTT. Its translation is CATSFRPGQPNEKLFF.

The chain combines TRBV9 with TRBJ2-5, with 7 positions matching TRBD1. J was trimmed by 3 bases and V by 3 bases; bases with no gene match: 5. The CDR3 covers 14 residues. From germline, CDR1 is SGDLS and CDR2 YYNGEE. CDR3 nucleotide sequence: TGTGCCAGCAGCGGAACAGGGGTAGAAGAGACCCAGTACTTC. Protein sequence: CASSGTGVEETQYF.

This chain joins TRBV6-5 and TRBJ1-5; TRBD1 aligns across 8 bases. Germline V gives CDR1 MNHEY, CDR2 SVGAGI. Trimming removed 6 bases from V and 0 bases from J; junction bases left unmatched: 4. The CDR3 sequence is 15 residues long. The CDR3 DNA is TGTGCCAGCAGGAGGGACAGGTATAGCAATCAGCCCCAGCATTTT. Amino acid sequence: CASRRDRYSNQPQHF.

The J gene is TRBJ1-4, the V gene TRBV18; D unclear. Trimming cost V 3 bases and J 8 bases, with 10 bases left between them. Germline CDR1 is KGHSH and CDR2 is LQKENI. The CDR3 spans 13 residues. CDR3 amino acids: CASSPSLEEKLFF. The CDR3 DNA is TGTGCCAGCTCACCCTCATTAGAGGAAAAACTGTTTTTT.

The chain carries TRBV4-1 and TRBJ2-7; possibly TRBD1 for D (6 bases). The CDR3 is made up of 13 amino acids. V lost 4 bases to trimming and J lost 3 bases, with 10 bases between them. Germline CDR1 reads MGHRA; CDR2 reads YSYEKL. Here the CDR3 DNA reads TGCGCCAGCAGCCCCCGGGACAACTACGAGCAGTACTTC. It codes for CASSPRDNYEQYF.

The chain recombines TRBV3-1 (or the pseudogene TRBV3-2) with TRBJ2-1, with 9 nucleotides matching TRBD2. Germline V gives CDR1 LGHDT, CDR2 YNNKEL (reference sequence). Germline trimming cut 7 bases from V and 5 bases from J; bases unmatched to any gene: 6. CDR3 length: 14 amino acids. CDR3 in amino acids: CASTAAGGHNEQFF. The CDR3 DNA follows: TGTGCCAGCACGGCAGCGGGGGGTCACAATGAGCAGTTCTTC.